This T cell receptor beta chain was identified during a study of T cell responses to AZD1222 COVID-19 vaccine. Study results and limitations: No day 14 peak samples; only post-peak repertoires were characterized. Reports indicate that nearly half of spike-specific TCRs are directed at unmutated variant regions.

This clone appeared once. Its specificity is unknown. The CDR3 runs to 14 residues. Germline trimming cut 8 bases from V and 4 bases from J; bases unmatched to any gene: 7. In germline, CDR1 is MNHEY, CDR2 SMNVEV (reference sequence). TCRdb keeps only in-frame clones here, not all; method: immunoSEQ multiplex PCR. The table includes about 67,000 clones, around four fifths detected once. The TCR originated in an adult in good health. Specimen: peripheral blood, collected on day 0 of AZD1222 vaccination. This chain joins TRBV27 and TRBJ2-7; 11 bases match TRBD1. The CDR3 nucleotides read TGTGCCAGCCGCATCGGGGACAGGGGGTACGAGCAGTACTTC. Translation: CASRIGDRGYEQYF.